The 10 T cell receptor beta chains presented below share a single source sample, sequenced in a study of cytotoxic CD8 clonotypes in ibrutinib-treated CLL. The repertoire was sequenced with immunoSEQ multiplex PCR; TCRdb's copy has only in-frame clones and lacks some. The profile shows hundreds of thousands of clones, approximately 80% of them singletons. This material consisted of PBMCs, taken before ibrutinib treatment. Receptors originate from a human donor with chronic lymphocytic leukemia.

The rearrangement uses TRBV30 and TRBJ1-1; 12 positions match TRBD1. The CDR3 has 15 amino acids. The ends lost 0 bases at V and 9 bases at J; junction bases unmatched: 8. Germline assignment: CDR1 GTSNPN and CDR2 SVGIG (reference sequence). CDR3 loop: CAWSVSGQGAGKAFF. The CDR3 bases are TGTGCCTGGAGTGTATCGGGACAGGGGGCCGGGAAAGCTTTCTTT.

The genes are TRBV18 and TRBJ2-5; TRBD1 aligns across 7 bases. The CDR3 length is 13 residues. V shed 5 bases and J 5 bases; nucleotides not matched to a gene: 5. Looked up from germline, CDR1 is KGHSH and CDR2 is LQKENI. The chain's CDR3 is CASSRGGRETQYF. In nucleotides, the CDR3 is TGTGCCAGCTCAAGAGGGGGCAGGGAGACCCAGTACTTC.

The chain recombines TRBV5-1 with TRBJ1-1, with D unclear. Germline V gene lookup returns CDR1 SGHRS and CDR2 YFSETQ. V gave up 5 bases and J gave up 0 bases, with 8 bases separating them. CDR3 length: 13 amino acids. In nucleotides, the CDR3 is TGCGCCAGCAGGGGCGACGTGAACACTGAAGCTTTCTTT. As protein: CASRGDVNTEAFF.

V gene TRBV5-1 combines with J gene TRBJ2-7; no definite D call. The CDR3 has 12 amino acids. Trimming cost V 0 bases and J 5 bases, with 6 bases left between them. Per the germline V gene, CDR1 is SGHRS and CDR2 is YFSETQ. As DNA, the CDR3 is TGCGCCAGCAGCTTGGACAGACACGAGCAGTACTTC. The encoded protein is CASSLDRHEQYF.

V gene TRBV7-2 combines with J gene TRBJ2-7, with 8 bases aligning to TRBD2. The V segment lost 1 base and the J segment 3 bases; nucleotides outside the gene matches: 8. CDR3 size: 16 residues. Germline loops: CDR1 SGHTA, CDR2 FQGNSA. This CDR3 is CASSLGLSGGIYEQYF. For the CDR3, the DNA is TGTGCCAGCAGCTTAGGATTGAGCGGGGGCATCTACGAGCAGTACTTC.

The chain is built from TRBV7-9 and TRBJ1-2; D gene ambiguous. Germline assignment: CDR1 SEHNR and CDR2 FQNEAQ (reference sequence). CDR3 length: 11 residues. Trimming shortened V by 4 bases and J by 8 bases, and 8 bases separated the two germline ends. CDR3 residues: CASSSSLGYTF. CDR3 DNA sequence: TGTGCCAGCAGCTCCTCATTGGGCTACACCTTC.

This clone was found once. This chain uses TRBV11-1 with TRBJ2-7, with 9 positions matching TRBD1. Trimming cost V 5 bases and J 2 bases; bases outside gene matches: 4. Looked up from germline, CDR1 is SGHAT and CDR2 is FQDESV (reference sequence). This CDR3 contains 14 residues. CDR3 nucleotide sequence: TGTGCCAGCAGCGAACAGGGGGCTACCTACGAGCAGTACTTC. Residues: CASSEQGATYEQYF. The entire variable domain, with the rest obtained from reference TRBV11-1 and TRBJ2-7, is as follows: EAEVAQSPRYKITEKSQAVAFWCDPISGHATLYWYRQILGQGPELLVQFQDESVVDDSQLPKDRFSAERLKGVDSTLKIQPAELGDSAMYLCASSEQGATYEQYFGPGTRLTVT.

This chain links TRBV7-7 with TRBJ2-1; 8 bases align to TRBD2. V gave up 5 bases and J gave up 4 bases; unmatched junction bases: 7. The CDR3 extends over 15 amino acids. Germline V gene data show CDR1 as SSHAT and CDR2 as FNYEAQ (reference sequence). The CDR3: CASSPQRGTYNEQFF. In DNA form, the CDR3 reads TGTGCCAGCAGCCCACAGCGGGGGACGTACAATGAGCAGTTCTTC.

The sample holds a few counts of this clone. CDR3 region: CASSLKRRGSYEQYF. Written as DNA, the CDR3 is TGTGCCAGCAGCTTAAAGAGGCGGGGCTCCTACGAGCAGTACTTC. The chain carries TRBV5-8 and TRBJ2-7; a weak D match, TRBD2 (6 bases). The length of the CDR3 is 15 residues. Germline lookup yields CDR1 SGHTS and CDR2 YDEGEE. V shed 2 bases and J shed 0 bases, with 12 bases lying between them.

The chain couples TRBV27 to TRBJ1-4, with no clear D. Germline CDR1 MNHEY, CDR2 SMNVEV (reference sequence). V lost 5 bases and J lost 10, with 17 bases in between. The CDR3 totals 14 residues. The CDR3 DNA is TGTGCCAGCAGTCCCATAACCCCGACTGGAAAACTGTTTTTT. It is translated as CASSPITPTGKLFF.